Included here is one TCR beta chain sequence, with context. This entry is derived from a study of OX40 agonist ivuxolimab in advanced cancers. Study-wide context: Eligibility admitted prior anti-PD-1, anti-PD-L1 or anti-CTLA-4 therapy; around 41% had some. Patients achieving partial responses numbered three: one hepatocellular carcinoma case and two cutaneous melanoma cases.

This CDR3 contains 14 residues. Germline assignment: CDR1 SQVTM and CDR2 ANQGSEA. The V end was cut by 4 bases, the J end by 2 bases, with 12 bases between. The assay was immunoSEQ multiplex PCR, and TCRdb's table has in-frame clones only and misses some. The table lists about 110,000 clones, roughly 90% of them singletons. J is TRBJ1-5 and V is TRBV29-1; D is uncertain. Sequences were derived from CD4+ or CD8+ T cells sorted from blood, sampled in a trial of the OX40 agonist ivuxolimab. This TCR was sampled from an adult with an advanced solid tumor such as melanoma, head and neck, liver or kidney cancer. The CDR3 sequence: CSVAFGSRNQPQHF. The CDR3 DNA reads TGCAGCGTTGCATTTGGGAGCCGCAATCAGCCCCAGCATTTT.